Listed here is a single T cell receptor (beta chain). Its specificity is unknown. This sample stems from a study of OX40 agonist ivuxolimab in advanced cancers. Study summary: Patients were roughly 83% male with ages roughly 23 to 79, mean 60.

Sequencing was performed with immunoSEQ multiplex PCR; in TCRdb, only in-frame clones are kept and a portion is missing. The sample gives tens of thousands of clones, 94% of which show up once; less than 20% is in the top ten. Study observations and caveats: Relative to CD4+ cells, CD8+ T cells on average had more expanded clones. It was not determined which antigens were specifically recognized by the peripheral T cells that had undergone clonal expansion.

The CDR3 extends over 17 amino acids. This TCR was sampled from an adult with an advanced solid tumor such as melanoma, head and neck, liver or kidney cancer. V and J are TRBV12-1 and TRBJ2-7. TRBV12-1 is deemed a pseudogene. The input for sequencing was CD4+ or CD8+ T cells sorted from blood, taken in a trial of the OX40 agonist ivuxolimab. The CDR3 protein is CASSGLNRVGHPYEQYF. The CDR3 nucleotides read TGTGCCAGCAGCGGACTAAACAGGGTTGGGCATCCCTACGAGCAGTACTTC.